These 25 T cell receptor beta chains came from one sample sequenced in a study of blood T cell repertoires in COVID-19. TCRdb's table, derived via immunoSEQ multiplex PCR, lists solely in-frame clones and lacks some. The data hold more than 85,000 clones, with approximately 85% observed a single time. Source material: peripheral blood. These receptors originate from a woman aged 55 to 70 with acute or convalescent COVID-19.

CDR3 region: CASSSGTPTGELFF. The CDR3 coding sequence is TGTGCCAGCAGTTCAGGTACACCCACCGGGGAGCTGTTTTTT. The V call is TRBV2, the J call TRBJ2-2; D not resolved. Trimming shortened V by 5 bases and J by 4 bases, and 11 bases separated the two germline ends. Germline values: CDR1 SNHLY, CDR2 FYNNEI. The CDR3 sequence is 14 residues long.

The chain combines TRBV6-1 with TRBJ1-1; D call uncertain. The CDR3 has 14 amino acids. V was shortened by 2 bases and J by 3 bases, with 10 bases between the two germline ends. The germline CDR1 and CDR2 sequences are MNHNS and SASEGT. The CDR3 region is CASSELRRDTEAFF. In DNA form, the CDR3 reads TGTGCCAGCAGTGAACTCCGACGGGACACTGAAGCTTTCTTT.

This chain connects TRBV7-9 to TRBJ1-1, with a weak D call TRBD1 (5 bases). The CDR3 covers 13 residues. From germline, CDR1 is SEHNR and CDR2 FQNEAQ (reference sequence). V dropped 11 bases and J dropped 2 bases, with 15 bases sitting between them. This CDR3 reads CAASRGRNTEAFF. The CDR3 bases are TGTGCCGCCAGCCGGGGGAGAAACACTGAAGCTTTCTTT.

The chain recombines TRBV3-1 (or the pseudogene TRBV3-2) with TRBJ1-4; tentatively, D is TRBD1 (5 bases). There are 17 residues in the CDR3. Looked up from germline, CDR1 is LGHDT and CDR2 is YNNKEL (reference sequence). Trimming removed 5 bases from V and 7 bases from J, with 23 bases in between. The CDR3 protein is CASSLGGVTLGSEKLFF. For the CDR3, the DNA is TGTGCCAGCAGCTTGGGGGGGGTGACCCTAGGGAGTGAAAAACTGTTTTTT.

The chain combines TRBV11-2 with TRBJ1-1; D gene unclear. V gave up 5 bases and J gave up 1 base, with 17 bases separating them. CDR3 length: 16 amino acids. Germline V gene sequence: CDR1 SGHAT, CDR2 FQNNGV. The CDR3 bases are TGTGCCAGCAGCCTCGGGAGGGATAATTCGAACACTGAAGCTTTCTTT. Translation: CASSLGRDNSNTEAFF.

This rearrangement joins TRBV11-2 to TRBJ2-2; TRBD2 is a possible D gene (5 bases). Germline V lookup: CDR1 SGHAT, CDR2 FQNNGV. Trimming pared 1 base from V and 6 bases from J, leaving 9 bases between. The CDR3 runs to 14 residues. The CDR3 spells CASSLVGGPGELFF. Written as DNA, the CDR3 is TGTGCCAGCAGCTTAGTAGGAGGTCCCGGGGAGCTGTTTTTT.

The V gene is TRBV2, the J gene TRBJ2-1, with a tentative D call TRBD2 (6 bases). The CDR3 has 14 residues. Germline V lookup: CDR1 SNHLY, CDR2 FYNNEI. V was cut by 11 bases and J by 6 bases, with 20 bases left in between. CDR3 sequence reads: CAGKRDRGGNEQFF. In nucleotides, the CDR3 is TGTGCCGGCAAAAGGGATCGGGGAGGCAATGAGCAGTTCTTC.

The chain recombines TRBV10-1 with TRBJ2-3, with 9 positions matching TRBD2. There are 16 residues in the CDR3. CDR1 is WNHNN, CDR2 SYGVQD, per germline (reference sequence). Germline trimming cut 2 bases from V and 2 bases from J; bases unmatched to any gene: 5. Here the CDR3 DNA reads TGCGCCAGCAGTGAGAGGACTAGCGAGTCCACAGATACGCAGTATTTT. This gives the protein CASSERTSESTDTQYF.

The V gene is TRBV6-5, the J gene TRBJ2-7; 7 bases are shared with TRBD2. Trimming removed 6 bases from V and 2 bases from J; junction bases left unmatched: 4. The CDR3 runs 13 residues. Germline CDR1 MNHEY, CDR2 SVGAGI. For the CDR3, the DNA is TGTGCCAGCAGCCGAGCGGGGACCTACGAGCAGTACTTC. Protein product: CASSRAGTYEQYF.

This rearrangement joins TRBV10-1 to TRBJ2-3, with 7 bases identical to TRBD1. The CDR3 covers 16 residues. From germline, CDR1 is WNHNN and CDR2 SYGVQD (reference sequence). Unmatched junction bases numbered 3, after V lost 0 bases and J lost 0 bases. In nucleotides, the CDR3 is TGCGCCAGCAGTGAGTCGGGACAGACTAGCACAGATACGCAGTATTTT. Protein sequence: CASSESGQTSTDTQYF.

This chain connects TRBV19 to TRBJ1-1; D is perhaps TRBD1 (6 bases). Trimming took 3 bases from V and 4 from J, leaving 12 bases between them. This CDR3 has 14 residues. Per the germline V gene, CDR1 is LNHDA and CDR2 is SQIVND (reference sequence). The DNA for the CDR3 is TGTGCCAGTAGTATTCGGGCAGGGGTCACTGAAGCTTTCTTT. Translated, it gives CASSIRAGVTEAFF. Supplemented by reference TRBV19 and TRBJ1-1, the full variable domain reads DGGITQSPKYLFRKEGQNVTLSCEQNLNHDAMYWYRQDPGQGLRLIYYSQIVNDFQKGDIAEGYSVSREKKESFPLTVTSAQKNPTAFYLCASSIRAGVTEAFFGQGTRLTVV.

The V gene is TRBV7-9, the J gene TRBJ2-1; 7 bases are shared with TRBD2. V trimming: 7 bases; J trimming: 5 bases; junction bases outside the gene matches: 11. From germline, CDR1 is SEHNR and CDR2 FQNEAQ (reference sequence). CDR3 length equals 15 residues. This CDR3 reads CASNNLAVLNNEQFF. The CDR3 DNA reads as TGTGCCAGCAACAATCTAGCGGTCTTAAACAATGAGCAGTTCTTC.

V gene TRBV19 combines with J gene TRBJ1-2; D gene unclear. The CDR3 runs 13 residues. Germline V gene data show CDR1 as LNHDA and CDR2 as SQIVND (reference sequence). The V gene lost 7 bases and the J gene lost 4 bases, with 13 bases spanning the gap. In DNA form, the CDR3 reads TGTGCCAGTAACCCGACTGGAAGCTATGGCTACACCTTC. Amino acid sequence: CASNPTGSYGYTF.

The rearrangement joins TRBV9 to TRBJ2-1, with 9 positions matching TRBD1. Looked up from germline, CDR1 is SGDLS and CDR2 is YYNGEE. Losses at the gene ends were 0 bases for V and 4 bases for J; bases not matched to a gene: 5. The CDR3 loop spans 16 amino acids. The CDR3 here is CASSVARTGVYNEQFF. Written as DNA, the CDR3 is TGTGCCAGCAGCGTAGCCCGGACAGGGGTTTACAATGAGCAGTTCTTC.

The V gene is TRBV4-1, the J gene TRBJ2-4, with 8 bases matching TRBD1. V shed 3 bases, J shed 6 bases, and the junction held 10 bases outside the gene matches. The CDR3 extends over 16 amino acids. CDR1 is MGHRA, CDR2 YSYEKL, per germline. The CDR3 DNA sequence: TGCGCCAGCAGCCAGGCCCCCGGGACAGGAGCAAACATTCAGTACTTC. This gives the protein CASSQAPGTGANIQYF.

The count of this clone is one. The V gene is TRBV5-5, the J gene TRBJ1-4; 9 bases are shared with TRBD1. V dropped 4 bases and J dropped 8; count of bases not matched to a gene: 6. The CDR3 has 14 residues. Germline CDR1 reads SGHKS; CDR2 reads YYEKEE (reference sequence). The CDR3 here is CASSPQTGGEKLFF. The CDR3, as DNA: TGTGCCAGCAGCCCTCAGACAGGGGGGGAAAAACTGTTTTTT.

J is TRBJ1-1 and V is TRBV20-1, with 7 bases fitting TRBD1. Germline values: CDR1 DFQATT, CDR2 SNEGSKA (reference sequence). The CDR3 totals 14 residues. V gave up 3 bases and J gave up 4 bases; unmatched junction bases: 8. In DNA form, the CDR3 reads TGCAGTGCTAGTTATACAGGGGCAAGCACTGAAGCTTTCTTT. Translating gives CSASYTGASTEAFF.

The chain has TRBV30 and TRBJ2-3, with TRBD1 matching over 9 bases. The CDR3 sequence is 15 residues long. Germline lookup yields CDR1 GTSNPN and CDR2 SVGIG (reference sequence). Trimming cost V 2 bases and J 6 bases; bases outside gene matches: 9. The CDR3 loop is CAWSLGGTGKDTQYF. CDR3 coding DNA: TGTGCCTGGAGTTTAGGCGGGACAGGGAAGGATACGCAGTATTTT.

The chain is built from TRBV29-1 and TRBJ1-4; D might be TRBD1 (5 bases). This CDR3 has 13 amino acids. Per germline, CDR1 SQVTM and CDR2 ANQGSEA. Trimming cost V 7 bases and J 5 bases, with 14 bases left between them. In nucleotides, the CDR3 is TGCAGCGCCATCACAGGCATCAATGAAAAACTGTTTTTT. Translation: CSAITGINEKLFF.

V usage is TRBV7-3 and J usage is TRBJ1-2; 7 nucleotides line up with TRBD1. The CDR3 covers 15 residues. The V segment lost 5 bases and the J segment 5 bases; nucleotides outside the gene matches: 11. Germline CDR1 and CDR2: SGHTA and FQGTGA. The CDR3 DNA sequence: TGTGCCAGCAGCCCTACAGGGGCGAAGGGGTATGGCTACACCTTC. It translates to CASSPTGAKGYGYTF.

This clone was recorded only once. The V call is TRBV27, the J call TRBJ2-1, with 10 bases lining up with TRBD2. From germline, CDR1 is MNHEY and CDR2 SMNVEV (reference sequence). CDR3 size: 16 residues. V was clipped by 4 bases and J by 10 bases; unmatched bases: 13. CDR3: CASSWGSGRFANEQFF. The CDR3 nucleotides read TGTGCCAGCAGTTGGGGTAGCGGGAGGTTTGCAAACGAGCAGTTCTTC.

V and J are TRBV3-1 (or the pseudogene TRBV3-2) and TRBJ1-1; TRBD1 agrees at 10 bases. CDR3 length: 12 amino acids. V shed 4 bases, J shed 11 bases, and the junction held 4 bases outside the gene matches. CDR1 LGHDT and CDR2 YNNKEL come from the germline V gene (reference sequence). CDR3 sequence: CASSRQGAWAFF. CDR3 sequence (DNA): TGTGCCAGCAGCCGACAGGGGGCATGGGCTTTCTTT.

This rearrangement joins TRBV7-6 to TRBJ1-6, with TRBD1 matching 11 bases. CDR3 length: 14 residues. Germline V gene lookup returns CDR1 SGHVS and CDR2 FNYEAQ. J was trimmed by 9 bases and V by 5 bases; bases with no gene match: 3. CDR3 nucleotides: TGTGCCAGCAGCGCGGGACAGGGGGGTTCACCCCTCCACTTT. This translates into CASSAGQGGSPLHF.

V gene TRBV19 combines with J gene TRBJ1-5; tentatively, D is TRBD1 (5 bases). The CDR3 length is 15 residues. Germline V lookup: CDR1 LNHDA, CDR2 SQIVND (reference sequence). V shed 5 bases and J shed 7 bases, with 18 bases lying between them. DNA for the CDR3: TGTGCCAGTAGTCCCCCCGGGGGGAGAGGCCAGCCCCAGCATTTT. Protein: CASSPPGGRGQPQHF.

The chain carries TRBV9 and TRBJ2-1; D is uncertain. V was pared by 0 bases and J by 1 base, with 5 bases between. The CDR3 runs to 14 residues. Germline V gene data show CDR1 as SGDLS and CDR2 as YYNGEE. The DNA of the CDR3 is TGTGCCAGCAGCGTAGACTTATCCTACAATGAGCAGTTCTTC. Translating gives CASSVDLSYNEQFF.